The 7 T cell receptor beta chains below come from one sample, sequenced in a study of T cell changes during pregnancy in multiple sclerosis. Clones were read by immunoSEQ multiplex PCR, and TCRdb kept only the in-frame ones, dropping some. The sample records tens of thousands of clones, nearly 90% being singletons. Here the sequenced sample was peripheral blood, taken after pregnancy. The receptors originated from a female donor in good health, enrolled as a control in a pregnancy study.

The rearrangement joins TRBV2 to TRBJ2-5, with a possible D match to TRBD2 (6 bases). V lost 0 bases and J lost 4, with 24 bases in between. The CDR3 extends over 19 amino acids. Germline-derived CDR1 and CDR2 are SNHLY and FYNNEI. CDR3 bases: TGTGCCAGCAGTGAAGCTCTTGGGAGGATCGGGCCTGCTGGAGAGACCCAGTACTTC. Amino acid sequence: CASSEALGRIGPAGETQYF.

The rearrangement links TRBV6-6 to TRBJ2-3; 13 positions match TRBD2. The CDR3 is 16 amino acids. V shed 6 bases, J shed 1 base, and the junction held 4 bases outside the gene matches. Germline CDR1 and CDR2: MNHNY and SVGAGI (reference sequence). The CDR3 nucleotides are TGTGCCAGCAGCCTCGGACTAGCGGGGGGCACAGATACGCAGTATTTT. Residues: CASSLGLAGGTDTQYF.

DNA for the CDR3: TGTGCCAGCAGCTACACTCTTAGCGGGAGACTGTACCAAGAGACCCAGTACTTC. It codes for CASSYTLSGRLYQETQYF. V is TRBV11-2 and J is TRBJ2-5; 9 positions agree with TRBD2. The CDR3 spans 18 residues. The germline V gene has CDR1 SGHAT and CDR2 FQNNGV. V trimming: 4 bases; J trimming: 0 bases; junction bases outside the gene matches: 12.

This rearrangement joins TRBV11-2 to TRBJ2-3; no firm D call. This CDR3 region has 15 residues. Trimming pared 3 bases from V and 2 bases from J, leaving 12 bases between. Germline V lookup: CDR1 SGHAT, CDR2 FQNNGV. In DNA, the CDR3 is TGTGCCAGCAGCTTTGGGCTCGTCGTCACAGATACGCAGTATTTT. This translates into CASSFGLVVTDTQYF.

Comments on this clone: The same CDR3 is also encoded by other DNA sequences in this sample. This chain uses TRBV11-2 with TRBJ2-5; D is perhaps TRBD1 (6 bases). Per germline, CDR1 SGHAT and CDR2 FQNNGV. The CDR3 runs 13 residues. V was shortened by 3 bases and J by 4 bases, with 9 bases between the two germline ends. In DNA, the CDR3 is TGTGCCAGCAGCTTCCAGGGGCGAGAGACCCAGTACTTC. Its translation is CASSFQGRETQYF.

The chain's CDR3 is CAWTTGPGGYGYTF. CDR3 nucleotide sequence: TGTGCCTGGACCACGGGCCCGGGGGGCTATGGCTACACCTTC. J is TRBJ1-2 and V is TRBV30, with a tentative D call TRBD1 (5 bases). Between the trimmed V and J ends, which lost 4 bases and 4 bases, there was a span of 16 bases. The CDR3 runs to 14 residues. Germline assignment: CDR1 GTSNPN and CDR2 SVGIG (reference sequence).

CDR3 region: CASSRSRETQYF. CDR3 in DNA: TGTGCCAGCAGCCGGTCGAGAGAGACCCAGTACTTC. The V call is TRBV11-1, the J call TRBJ2-5, with D unclear. The germline V and J ends were trimmed by 5 bases and 4 bases, with 8 bases remaining between them. CDR1 and CDR2 from the germline V gene are SGHAT and FQDESV (reference sequence). This CDR3 spans 12 amino acids.